A single sample is the source of the 18 T cell receptor beta chains below, sequenced in a study of T cell responses to AZD1222 COVID-19 vaccine. Some clones are missing from TCRdb's copy, which holds only in-frame ones; the method was immunoSEQ multiplex PCR. In the table there are approximately 100,000 clones, 80% to 95% of which are singletons. This sample comprised peripheral blood, obtained on day 0 of AZD1222 vaccination. These receptors were collected from an adult in good health.

The chain employs TRBV6-5 and TRBJ2-7; D perhaps matches TRBD2 (5 bases). The CDR3 spans 15 residues. Trimming took 8 bases from V and 2 from J, leaving 19 bases between them. Germline V gene data show CDR1 as MNHEY and CDR2 as SVGAGI. In DNA, the CDR3 is TGTGCCAGCTCAGTGCGGGCAGGCCCCACCTACGAGCAGTACTTC. It specifies CASSVRAGPTYEQYF.

DNA of the CDR3: TGTGCCAGCAGGAGGGATTTCGGCTACACCTTC. Amino acids: CASRRDFGYTF. V and J are TRBV6-5 and TRBJ1-2, with D uncertain. The CDR3 sequence is 11 residues long. The ends were cut back, 6 bases at V and 8 bases at J, with 10 bases in the middle. Germline V gene lookup returns CDR1 MNHEY and CDR2 SVGAGI.

The V call is TRBV7-2, the J call TRBJ2-5; weak D call: TRBD2 (6 bases). CDR1 and CDR2 (germline): SGHTA, FQGNSA. V gave up 5 bases and J gave up 0 bases, with 13 bases separating them. The CDR3 consists of 15 residues. As DNA, the CDR3 is TGTGCCAGCAGCCCAGGGACTCCGTACCAAGAGACCCAGTACTTC. It specifies CASSPGTPYQETQYF.

The rearrangement links TRBV30 to TRBJ1-4; 9 bases fit TRBD1. The germline V gene encodes CDR1 GTSNPN and CDR2 SVGIG (reference sequence). The CDR3 is 15 residues long. After removal of 1 base from V and 4 bases from J, the junction contained 4 bases not matched to a gene. CDR3 nucleotide sequence: TGTGCCTGGAGTGGTAACAGGGGGCTTAATGAAAAACTGTTTTTT. It specifies CAWSGNRGLNEKLFF.

This chain joins TRBV11-3 and TRBJ1-2; TRBD1 agrees at 9 bases. CDR1 and CDR2 from the germline V gene are SGHNT and YENEEA. The CDR3 loop spans 14 amino acids. Losses at the gene ends were 4 bases for V and 6 bases for J; bases not matched to a gene: 6. The CDR3 protein is CASSYDRGMDGYTF. The CDR3 DNA is TGTGCCAGCAGCTACGACAGGGGGATGGATGGCTACACCTTC.

J is TRBJ1-2 and V is TRBV7-9; D uncertain. The V end lost 1 base, the J end lost 8 bases, and 11 bases lay between the germline ends. CDR3 length: 13 amino acids. The germline gives CDR1 SEHNR, CDR2 FQNEAQ (reference sequence). The CDR3 DNA follows: TGTGCCAGCAGCTTAGAGAGAGGAGAAGGCTACACCTTC. Translating gives CASSLERGEGYTF. The full variable domain, with the rest looked up from reference TRBV7-9 and TRBJ1-2, is DTGVSQNPRHKITKRGQNVTFRCDPISEHNRLYWYRQTLGQGPEFLTYFQNEAQLEKSRLLSDRFSAERPKGSFSTLEIQRTEQGDSAMYLCASSLERGEGYTFGSGTRLTVV.

The V gene is TRBV28, the J gene TRBJ2-3; perhaps D is TRBD1 or TRBD2 (5 bases each). The CDR3 is made up of 14 amino acids. Looked up from germline, CDR1 is MDHEN and CDR2 is SYDVKM. In DNA form, the CDR3 reads TGTGCGGTAGGGGACCAAGCTAGCACAGATACGCAGTATTTT. Translating it yields CAVGDQASTDTQYF.

The chain recombines TRBV24-1 with TRBJ2-7, with D perhaps given as TRBD1 or TRBD2 (5 bases each). There are 17 residues in the CDR3. Germline V gene data show CDR1 as KGHDR and CDR2 as SFDVKD. Trimming left V 3 bases short and J 2 bases short, with 19 bases between. The CDR3 DNA is TGTGCCACCAGTGATCGCCATTCCGGGACGACGCCCTACGAGCAGTACTTC. Amino acids: CATSDRHSGTTPYEQYF.

The chain combines TRBV4-3 with TRBJ2-2, with D hard to call. From germline, CDR1 is LGHNA and CDR2 YSLEER. The CDR3 loop spans 15 amino acids. Trimming took off 0 bases at V and 5 bases at J, with 10 bases between the two ends. The CDR3 reads CASSQEPRKTGELFF. DNA for the CDR3: TGCGCCAGCAGCCAAGAACCCCGAAAGACCGGGGAGCTGTTTTTT.

J is TRBJ1-3 and V is TRBV30; D is undetermined. Germline lookup yields CDR1 GTSNPN and CDR2 SVGIG (reference sequence). The CDR3 runs 13 residues. V was shortened by 0 bases and J by 3 bases, with 6 bases between the two germline ends. DNA of the CDR3: TGTGCCTGGAGTGTACAGCTTGGAAACACCATATATTTT. This gives the protein CAWSVQLGNTIYF.

The sample holds one count of this clone. The gene calls are TRBV9 and TRBJ1-2; no firm D call. V dropped 0 bases and J dropped 1 base, with 7 bases sitting between them. Germline CDR1 reads SGDLS; CDR2 reads YYNGEE. The CDR3 totals 14 residues. CDR3 nucleotides: TGTGCCAGCAGCGTAGCTCCAGGTAACTATGGCTACACCTTC. Translation gives CASSVAPGNYGYTF. The full variable domain, in which reference TRBV9 and TRBJ1-2 provide the parts outside the CDR3, is DSGVTQTPKHLITATGQRVTLRCSPRSGDLSVYWYQQSLDQGLQFLIQYYNGEERAKGNILERFSAQQFPDLHSELNLSSLELGDSALYFCASSVAPGNYGYTFGSGTRLTVV.

The chain recombines TRBV19 with TRBJ2-7, with D perhaps TRBD1 or TRBD2 (5 bases each). Trimming pared 4 bases from V and 0 bases from J, leaving 10 bases between. From germline, CDR1 is LNHDA and CDR2 SQIVND (reference sequence). CDR3 length equals 14 residues. The CDR3 is CASSRGRSSYEQYF. DNA for the CDR3: TGTGCCAGTAGTAGGGGACGGAGCTCCTACGAGCAGTACTTC. The whole variable domain, remainder taken from reference TRBV19 and TRBJ2-7, is DGGITQSPKYLFRKEGQNVTLSCEQNLNHDAMYWYRQDPGQGLRLIYYSQIVNDFQKGDIAEGYSVSREKKESFPLTVTSAQKNPTAFYLCASSRGRSSYEQYFGPGTRLTVT.

The J gene is TRBJ1-1, the V gene TRBV9, with D tentatively TRBD1 (6 bases). V was cut by 0 bases and J by 1 base, with 10 bases left in between. The CDR3 has 15 amino acids. Looked up from germline, CDR1 is SGDLS and CDR2 is YYNGEE. For the CDR3, the DNA is TGTGCCAGCAGCGTAGAACCGGGGGCGAACACTGAAGCTTTCTTT. It specifies CASSVEPGANTEAFF. The full variable domain, with the rest looked up from reference TRBV9 and TRBJ1-1, is DSGVTQTPKHLITATGQRVTLRCSPRSGDLSVYWYQQSLDQGLQFLIQYYNGEERAKGNILERFSAQQFPDLHSELNLSSLELGDSALYFCASSVEPGANTEAFFGQGTRLTVV.

The chain employs TRBV27 and TRBJ2-7; TRBD2 matches at 12 bases. The CDR3 sequence is 15 residues long. Germline V gene data show CDR1 as MNHEY and CDR2 as SMNVEV (reference sequence). J was trimmed by 5 bases and V by 5 bases; bases with no gene match: 7. The CDR3 here is CASSTPASGRDEQYF. DNA for the CDR3: TGTGCCAGCAGTACCCCGGCTAGCGGGAGGGACGAGCAGTACTTC.

In this sample, this clone turned up once. The genes are TRBV28 and TRBJ2-2; D not certain. Trimming cost V 6 bases and J 8 bases, with 10 bases left between them. Germline V gives CDR1 MDHEN, CDR2 SYDVKM. This CDR3 region has 12 residues. As DNA, the CDR3 is TGTGCCAGCAGGGCCACGTTTGGGGAGCTGTTTTTT. It codes for CASRATFGELFF.

This chain joins TRBV27 and TRBJ2-3, with 9 bases matching TRBD1. CDR1 is MNHEY, CDR2 SMNVEV, per germline (reference sequence). The V gene end was trimmed by 8 bases and the J gene end by 1 base; junction bases not matched to a gene: 4. The CDR3 is 14 amino acids. CDR3 sequence: CASGRTGGTDTQYF. CDR3 sequence (DNA): TGTGCCAGCGGTAGGACAGGGGGCACAGATACGCAGTATTTT.

V and J are TRBV10-3 and TRBJ2-7; TRBD2 might be the D (6 bases). The CDR3 sequence is 15 residues long. V was shortened by 3 bases and J by 1 base, with 13 bases between the two germline ends. The germline gives CDR1 ENHRY, CDR2 SYGVKD. DNA for the CDR3: TGTGCCATCAGTGAAGGGCCTAGCGTGTCCTACGAGCAGTACTTC. Residues: CAISEGPSVSYEQYF.

The table lists this clone with a count of one. This chain joins TRBV5-1 and TRBJ2-3; D ambiguous. Germline lookup yields CDR1 SGHRS and CDR2 YFSETQ. V was clipped by 4 bases and J by 3 bases, with 12 bases between them. The CDR3 runs to 14 residues. CDR3 DNA: TGCGCCAGCAGCCCCGGTGTGAGGACAGATACGCAGTATTTT. Protein sequence: CASSPGVRTDTQYF. The variable domain in full, with the rest retrieved from reference TRBV5-1 and TRBJ2-3, is KAGVTQTPRYLIKTRGQQVTLSCSPISGHRSVSWYQQTPGQGLQFLFEYFSETQRNKGNFPGRFSGRQFSNSRSEMNVSTLELGDSALYLCASSPGVRTDTQYFGPGTRLTVL.